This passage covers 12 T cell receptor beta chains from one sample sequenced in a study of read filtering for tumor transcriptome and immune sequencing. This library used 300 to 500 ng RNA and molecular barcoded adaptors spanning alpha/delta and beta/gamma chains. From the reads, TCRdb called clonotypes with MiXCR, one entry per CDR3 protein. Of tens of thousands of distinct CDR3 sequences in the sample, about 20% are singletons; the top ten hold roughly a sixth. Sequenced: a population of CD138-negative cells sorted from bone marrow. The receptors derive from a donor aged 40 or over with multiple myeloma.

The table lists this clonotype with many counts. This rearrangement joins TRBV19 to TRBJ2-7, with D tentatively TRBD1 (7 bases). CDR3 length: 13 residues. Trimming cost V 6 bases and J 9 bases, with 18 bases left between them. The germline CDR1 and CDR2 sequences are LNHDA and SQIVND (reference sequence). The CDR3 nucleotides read TGTGCCAGTAGGAAAAGGGACAGCGGGCGGCAGTACTTC. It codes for CASRKRDSGRQYF.

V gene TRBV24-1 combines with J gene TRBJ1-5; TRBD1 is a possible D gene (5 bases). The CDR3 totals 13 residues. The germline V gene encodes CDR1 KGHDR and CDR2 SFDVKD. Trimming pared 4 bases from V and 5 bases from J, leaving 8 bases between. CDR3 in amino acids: CATSEGQYQPQHF. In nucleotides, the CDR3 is TGTGCCACCAGTGAGGGGCAATATCAGCCCCAGCATTTT.

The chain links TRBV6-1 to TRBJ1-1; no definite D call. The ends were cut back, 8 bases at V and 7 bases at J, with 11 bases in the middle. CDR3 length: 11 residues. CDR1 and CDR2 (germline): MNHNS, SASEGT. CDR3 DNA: TGTGCCAGCGGGGAGGGTAATGAAGCTTTCTTT. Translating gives CASGEGNEAFF.

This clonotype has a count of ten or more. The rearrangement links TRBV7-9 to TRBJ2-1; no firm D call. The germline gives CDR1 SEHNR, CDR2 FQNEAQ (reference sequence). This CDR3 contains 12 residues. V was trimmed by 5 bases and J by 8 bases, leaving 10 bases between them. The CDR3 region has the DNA TGTGCCAGCAGCCCGGAGAGTGATGAGCAGTTCTTC. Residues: CASSPESDEQFF. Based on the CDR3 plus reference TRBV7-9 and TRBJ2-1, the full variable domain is DTGVSQNPRHKITKRGQNVTFRCDPISEHNRLYWYRQTLGQGPEFLTYFQNEAQLEKSRLLSDRFSAERPKGSFSTLEIQRTEQGDSAMYLCASSPESDEQFFGPGTRLTVL.

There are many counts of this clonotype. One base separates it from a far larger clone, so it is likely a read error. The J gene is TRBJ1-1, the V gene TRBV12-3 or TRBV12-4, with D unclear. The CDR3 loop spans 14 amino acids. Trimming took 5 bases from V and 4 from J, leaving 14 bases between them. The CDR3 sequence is CASSPLSVSTEAFF. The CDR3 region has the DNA TGTGCCAGCAGTCCGTTGAGTGTGAGCACTGAAGCTTTCTTT.

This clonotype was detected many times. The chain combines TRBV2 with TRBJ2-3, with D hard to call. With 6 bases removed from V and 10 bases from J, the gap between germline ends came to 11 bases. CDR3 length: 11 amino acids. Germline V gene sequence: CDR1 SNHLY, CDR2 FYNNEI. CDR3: CASSRTRPQYF. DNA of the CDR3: TGTGCCAGCAGCCGCACTCGTCCGCAGTATTTT. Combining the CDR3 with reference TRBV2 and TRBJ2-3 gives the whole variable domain EPEVTQTPSHQVTQMGQEVILRCVPISNHLYFYWYRQILGQKVEFLVSFYNNEISEKSEIFDDQFSVERPDGSNFTLKIRSTKLEDSAMYFCASSRTRPQYFGPGTRLTVL.

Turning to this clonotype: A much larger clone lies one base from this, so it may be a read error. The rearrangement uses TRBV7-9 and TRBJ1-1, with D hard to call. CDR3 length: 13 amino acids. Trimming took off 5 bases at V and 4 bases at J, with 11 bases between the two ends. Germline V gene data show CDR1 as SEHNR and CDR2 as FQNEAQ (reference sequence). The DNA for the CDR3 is TGTGCCAGCAGCGTACGGGGTGGCACTGAAGCTTTCTTT. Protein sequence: CASSVRGGTEAFF.

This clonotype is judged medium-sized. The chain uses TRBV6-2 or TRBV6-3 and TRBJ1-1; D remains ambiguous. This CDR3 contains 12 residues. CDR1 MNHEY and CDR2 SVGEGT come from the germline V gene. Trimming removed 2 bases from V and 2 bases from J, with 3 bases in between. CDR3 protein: CASSYPNTEAFF. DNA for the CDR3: TGTGCCAGCAGTTACCCCAACACTGAAGCTTTCTTT.

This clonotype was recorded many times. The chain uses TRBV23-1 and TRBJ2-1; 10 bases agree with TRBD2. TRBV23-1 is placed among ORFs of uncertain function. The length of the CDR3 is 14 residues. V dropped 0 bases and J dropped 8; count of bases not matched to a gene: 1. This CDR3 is CASSQSLAGDEQFF. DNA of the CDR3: TGCGCCAGCAGTCAATCGCTAGCGGGAGATGAGCAGTTCTTC.

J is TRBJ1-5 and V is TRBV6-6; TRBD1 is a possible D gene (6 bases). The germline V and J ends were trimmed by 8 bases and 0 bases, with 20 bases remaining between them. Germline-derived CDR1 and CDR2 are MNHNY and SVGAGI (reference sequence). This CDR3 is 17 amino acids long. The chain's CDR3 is CASSGTEGVTSNQPQHF. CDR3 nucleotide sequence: TGTGCCAGCTCTGGGACGGAGGGGGTGACTAGCAATCAGCCCCAGCATTTT.

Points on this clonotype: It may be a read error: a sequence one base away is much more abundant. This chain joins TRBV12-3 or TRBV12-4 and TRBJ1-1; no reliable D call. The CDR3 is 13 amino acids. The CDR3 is CASTRHMNTGAFF. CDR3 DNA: TGTGCCAGCACCCGACATATGAACACTGGAGCTTTCTTT.

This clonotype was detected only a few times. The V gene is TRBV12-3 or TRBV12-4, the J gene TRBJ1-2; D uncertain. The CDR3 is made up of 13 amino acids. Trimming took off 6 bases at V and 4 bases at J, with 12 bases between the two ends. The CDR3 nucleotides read TGTGCCAGCAGCCCCGGGAGGTTCTATGGCTACACCTTC. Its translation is CASSPGRFYGYTF.